Here is one T cell receptor (beta chain) with its context. Its antigen is unknown. MiXCR, applied by TCRdb to the 5' RACE reads, yields one record per CDR3 protein. The sample lists some 390,000 distinct CDR3 sequences; 6% to 8% were seen once. The sample is drawn from a study of T cells after yellow fever vaccination. Study-level information: SMART-Seq v4 Ultra Low Input prepared the low-cell-number fractions.

The V gene lost 5 bases and the J gene lost 3 bases, with 11 bases spanning the gap. From germline, CDR1 is KGHDR and CDR2 SFDVKD. CDR3 size: 14 residues. Notes on the study in general: Some clonotypes were seen in both the CD4 and the CD8 compartments. These made up a small share and likely arose from convergent recombination.

This clonotype was sampled from a man aged 25-45 years who received the YFV17D yellow fever vaccine. The chain couples TRBV24-1 to TRBJ2-3; D is ambiguous. Here the sequenced sample was PBMCs, taken 5 days after the yellow fever booster vaccination. CDR3 in amino acids: CATSVVLGTDTQYF. The CDR3 DNA is TGTGCCACCAGTGTGGTTCTTGGGACAGATACGCAGTATTTT.